The text below deals with one T cell receptor (beta chain). What it binds is unknown. The data belong to a study of T cell responses to AZD1222 COVID-19 vaccine. Findings and limits, study-wide: White British ancestry dominated among donors, who included more females, and clonal diversity was possibly underestimated.

The trim removed 5 bases at V and 7 bases at J, leaving 6 bases unmatched. Germline assignment: CDR1 MNHEY and CDR2 SMNVEV (reference sequence). The CDR3 spans 14 residues. Data came from immunoSEQ multiplex PCR; TCRdb stores just in-frame clones and leaves some out. The data show fewer than 300,000 clones, 80% to 95% seen once. This rearrangement joins TRBV27 to TRBJ2-2; 8 bases are shared with TRBD2. Sequenced here: peripheral blood, sampled on day 0 of AZD1222 vaccination. The receptor was derived from an adult in good health. The CDR3 reads CASSTGLEVGELFF. CDR3 nucleotide sequence: TGTGCCAGCAGTACGGGACTAGAGGTCGGGGAGCTGTTTTTT.